Each of the 14 T cell receptor beta chains below was sequenced from the same sample in a study of T cells in Graves' hyperthyroidism and ophthalmopathy. What was amplified from RNA transcripts were TCR beta CDR3 regions. Primed by the HTBI set, a first-round RT-PCR was run on the TCR CDR3. In TCRdb, the multiplex PCR reads were re-called with MiXCR into one record per CDR3 protein. The sample gives some 300,000 distinct CDR3 sequences, less than 20% of which show up once; about 35% is in the top ten. The sequencing input was blood. These receptors came from a man in his forties or fifties with Graves' ophthalmopathy.

This clonotype has at least ten counts. The rearrangement links TRBV27 to TRBJ2-1; 9 bases line up with TRBD2. Trimming removed 2 bases from V and 4 bases from J; junction bases left unmatched: 6. CDR1 and CDR2 (germline): MNHEY, SMNVEV (reference sequence). The CDR3 loop spans 16 amino acids. Here the CDR3 DNA reads TGTGCCAGCAGTTTACGGACTAGCGCCGGATACAATGAGCAGTTCTTC. This encodes CASSLRTSAGYNEQFF.

The chain has TRBV3-1 and TRBJ1-1; D unresolved. Germline V gene sequence: CDR1 LGHDT, CDR2 YNNKEL (reference sequence). Trimming removed 3 bases at V and 4 bases at J, with 12 bases between. This CDR3 has 14 residues. CDR3 sequence reads: CASSHSDTITEAFF. CDR3 sequence (DNA): TGTGCCAGCAGCCACTCCGACACTATCACTGAAGCTTTCTTT.

This sequence joins TRBV24-1 and TRBJ2-5; TRBD2 aligns across 13 bases. J gave up 3 bases and V 5 bases, and 8 bases lay outside the gene matches. The germline V gene has CDR1 KGHDR and CDR2 SFDVKD. The CDR3 consists of 17 residues. In DNA form, the CDR3 reads TGTGCCACCAGTGTGCGGAGTGGACTAGCGGGAGAAGAGACCCAGTACTTC. Protein sequence: CATSVRSGLAGEETQYF.

In this sample, this clonotype turned up many times. V gene TRBV11-2 combines with J gene TRBJ2-2; D is unresolved. The V end lost 4 bases, the J end lost 2 bases, and 11 bases lay between the germline ends. The length of the CDR3 is 15 residues. Germline CDR1 is SGHAT and CDR2 is FQNNGV. Written as DNA, the CDR3 is TGTGCCAGCAGCTCCCCTGGCGTCAACACCGGGGAGCTGTTTTTT. This codes for CASSSPGVNTGELFF. The whole variable domain, remainder taken from reference TRBV11-2 and TRBJ2-2, is EAGVAQSPRYKIIEKRQSVAFWCNPISGHATLYWYQQILGQGPKLLIQFQNNGVVDDSQLPKDRFSAERLKGVDSTLKIQPAKLEDSAVYLCASSSPGVNTGELFFGEGSRLTVL.

The chain is built from TRBV3-1 and TRBJ2-6; TRBD1 is a possible D gene (6 bases). The CDR3 has 15 amino acids. The V gene lost 6 bases and the J gene lost 4 bases, with 13 bases spanning the gap. Germline V gene data show CDR1 as LGHDT and CDR2 as YNNKEL (reference sequence). The CDR3 coding sequence is TGTGCCAGCAGTCGACAGGCACCAGGGGCCAACGTCCTGACTTTC. Amino acids: CASSRQAPGANVLTF.

The chain joins TRBV19 to TRBJ2-1; TRBD1 matches at 10 bases. The CDR3 is 16 amino acids. Trimming took 4 bases from V and 7 from J; bases not matched to a gene: 10. Germline V gives CDR1 LNHDA, CDR2 SQIVND (reference sequence). In DNA form, the CDR3 reads TGTGCCAGTAGTACTCGTGGGACAGGGGTTTTGAATGAGCAGTTCTTC. It encodes CASSTRGTGVLNEQFF.

The chain combines TRBV5-4 with TRBJ1-5; D is possibly TRBD1 (6 bases). The CDR3 consists of 14 residues. V was clipped by 0 bases and J by 7 bases, with 11 bases between them. The germline CDR1 and CDR2 sequences are SGHNT and YYREEE (reference sequence). The CDR3, as DNA: TGTGCCAGCAGCTTGGCGGGGGGCAGGCAGCCCCAGCATTTT. This codes for CASSLAGGRQPQHF.

This chain joins TRBV5-1 and TRBJ1-6; D not resolved. This CDR3 has 12 amino acids. CDR1 and CDR2 from the germline V gene are SGHRS and YFSETQ. Trimming cost V 0 bases and J 13 bases, with 8 bases left between them. The CDR3 region is CASSLGVSPLHF. The CDR3 nucleotides read TGCGCCAGCAGCTTGGGGGTTTCGCCCCTCCACTTT.

This clonotype was seen a single time. This could be a read error, since a much larger clone is one nucleotide away. The V call is TRBV3-1, the J call TRBJ2-3, with TRBD2 identical over 10 bases. This CDR3 region has 16 residues. Germline loops: CDR1 LGHDT, CDR2 YNNKEL (reference sequence). The CDR3: CTSSPRTSGLTDTQYF. Written as DNA, the CDR3 is TGTACCAGCAGCCCCCGGACTAGCGGACTCACAGATACGCAGTATTTT.

The chain is built from TRBV5-1 and TRBJ2-3; D may be TRBD1 (5 bases). Germline V lookup: CDR1 SGHRS, CDR2 YFSETQ. This CDR3 region has 16 residues. V lost 4 bases and J lost 1, with 16 bases in between. DNA for the CDR3: TGCGCCAGCAGCCCTCCCTGGGGCGCCCGCACAGATACGCAGTATTTT. Its translation is CASSPPWGARTDTQYF.

The chain is built from TRBV9 and TRBJ2-1; 7 nucleotides line up with TRBD2. This CDR3 comprises 15 residues. From germline, CDR1 is SGDLS and CDR2 YYNGEE. With V trimmed by 3 bases and J by 2 bases, 5 bases remained unmatched. CDR3 DNA: TGTGCCAGCAGCGCGTTGCTAGCGGCCTACAATGAGCAGTTCTTC. Its protein product is CASSALLAAYNEQFF.

This clonotype has more than one count but fewer than ten. The gene calls are TRBV20-1 and TRBJ2-2, with TRBD1 identical over 7 bases. CDR1 is DFQATT and CDR2 is SNEGSKA in the germline V gene (reference sequence). This CDR3 has 15 amino acids. The junction had 4 bases not matched to a gene; V was cut back by 2 bases and J by 1 base. This CDR3 is CSARKTGRNTGELFF. The CDR3 nucleotides read TGCAGTGCTAGAAAGACAGGGAGGAACACCGGGGAGCTGTTTTTT.

This clonotype was counted many times. J is TRBJ2-3 and V is TRBV20-1; TRBD1 agrees at 9 bases. The germline CDR1 and CDR2 sequences are DFQATT and SNEGSKA (reference sequence). V gave up 5 bases and J gave up 3 bases; unmatched junction bases: 9. The CDR3 contains 15 residues. The CDR3 reads CSAVGATGGTDTQYF. CDR3 nucleotides: TGCAGTGCTGTCGGCGCGACAGGGGGAACAGATACGCAGTATTTT.

Only a few counts were recorded for this clonotype. The rearrangement links TRBV6-1 to TRBJ2-1; possible D gene TRBD1, 5 bases. Trimming cost V 6 bases and J 1 base, with 13 bases left between them. This CDR3 has 15 amino acids. CDR1 is MNHNS and CDR2 is SASEGT in the germline V gene. The CDR3 loop reads CASRDTFPSYNEQFF. DNA for the CDR3: TGTGCCAGCAGGGACACCTTCCCTTCCTACAATGAGCAGTTCTTC.